The clone carrying this T cell receptor beta chain was recorded many times. Its antigen is unknown. A TCRbeta library incorporating unique molecular identifiers was prepared. TCRdb passed the PCR reads through MiXCR, listing each CDR3 protein once. The sample has under 9,500 distinct CDR3 sequences; more than 11% are singletons. The sample comes from a study of T-cell reconstitution after alpha-beta-depleted transplantation in children. The ends were cut back, 5 bases at V and 5 bases at J, with 8 bases in the middle. Germline lookup yields CDR1 SNHLY and CDR2 FYNNEI. CDR3 size: 12 residues. Study conclusions and caveats: Newly produced T cells mostly provided counts and TCRbeta diversity after one year, as hyperexpanded clones declined. Surviving recipient T cells and intrathymic progenitors accounted for some patients' high TCRbeta diversity at day 60. The origin of alpha-beta T cells about two months after transplant was reportedly several hundred expanded graft clones.

The clonotype comes from a male patient between 5 and 17 years old who had a stem cell transplant for acute lymphoblastic leukemia, so the T cells may come from the graft donor. The chain carries TRBV2 and TRBJ2-3; D is undetermined. The sample in question was PBMCs, mostly from graft donor cells, obtained 60 days after TCRalphabeta/CD19-depleted stem cell transplant. DNA for the CDR3: TGTGCCAGCAGTCTAATCATAGATACGCAGTATTTT. It codes for CASSLIIDTQYF.